This passage covers 9 T cell receptor beta chains from one sample sequenced in a study of blood T cell repertoires in COVID-19. Sequenced by immunoSEQ multiplex PCR; TCRdb stores in-frame clones only, minus some. The data hold hundreds of thousands of clones, with 89% observed a single time. Sequenced material: PBMCs or T cells enriched from blood (not recorded which). The origin of the receptors is a middle-aged woman who had recovered from COVID-19.

J is TRBJ2-7 and V is TRBV28; maybe TRBD1 (5 bases). The CDR3 has 14 amino acids. Germline V gives CDR1 MDHEN, CDR2 SYDVKM. V lost 6 bases to trimming and J lost 0 bases, with 12 bases between them. The CDR3: CASSPQAYSYEQYF. CDR3 sequence (DNA): TGTGCCAGCAGCCCACAGGCCTACTCCTACGAGCAGTACTTC. Together with reference TRBV28 and TRBJ2-7, the CDR3 gives the full variable domain: DVKVTQSSRYLVKRTGEKVFLECVQDMDHENMFWYRQDPGLGLRLIYFSYDVKMKEKGDIPEGYSVSREKKERFSLILESASTNQTSMYLCASSPQAYSYEQYFGPGTRLTVT.

This chain connects TRBV11-1 to TRBJ1-1; a weak D match, TRBD1 (6 bases). CDR3 size: 12 residues. V gave up 2 bases and J gave up 7 bases, with 8 bases separating them. Germline-derived CDR1 and CDR2 are SGHAT and FQDESV (reference sequence). The CDR3 spells CASSLRGGEAFF. The CDR3 DNA reads as TGTGCCAGCAGCTTAAGGGGGGGTGAAGCTTTCTTT.

This chain joins TRBV29-1 and TRBJ2-5; 7 bases line up with TRBD1. CDR1 SQVTM and CDR2 ANQGSEA come from the germline V gene. V gave up 6 bases and J gave up 1 base; unmatched junction bases: 5. The CDR3 consists of 13 residues. The CDR3 DNA sequence: TGCAGCGTCGTGACAGGGCCCCAAGAGACCCAGTACTTC. Its translation: CSVVTGPQETQYF.

The rearrangement joins TRBV4-2 to TRBJ2-7, with 14 bases matching TRBD2. The V gene's germline CDR1 is LGHNA and CDR2 YNFKEQ. J lost 3 bases, V lost 3 bases, and 7 bases had no gene match. CDR3 length: 17 residues. CDR3 loop: CASSQSAGTSGSYEQYF. The CDR3 coding sequence is TGTGCCAGCAGCCAGTCGGCCGGGACTAGCGGGAGCTACGAGCAGTACTTC.

The V and J genes are TRBV28 and TRBJ2-5; TRBD2 aligns across 9 bases. V dropped 2 bases and J dropped 1; count of bases not matched to a gene: 5. The germline V gene encodes CDR1 MDHEN and CDR2 SYDVKM. The CDR3 totals 16 residues. CDR3 sequence: CASSLLAGGGQETQYF. The CDR3, as DNA: TGTGCCAGCAGTTTACTTGCGGGGGGGGGCCAAGAGACCCAGTACTTC. Looking up the rest from reference TRBV28 and TRBJ2-5 gives the full variable domain: DVKVTQSSRYLVKRTGEKVFLECVQDMDHENMFWYRQDPGLGLRLIYFSYDVKMKEKGDIPEGYSVSREKKERFSLILESASTNQTSMYLCASSLLAGGGQETQYFGPGTRLLVL.

This sequence joins TRBV7-2 and TRBJ2-1, with D unresolved. Germline values: CDR1 SGHTA, CDR2 FQGNSA. The CDR3 covers 13 residues. Trimming removed 4 bases at V and 14 bases at J, with 18 bases between. As DNA, the CDR3 is TGTGCCAGCAGCTCCTTTGAGTCCGGAGAGGAGTTCTTC. Its translation: CASSSFESGEEFF.

The chain combines TRBV2 with TRBJ2-7; no definite D call. The CDR3 spans 13 residues. The germline V gene has CDR1 SNHLY and CDR2 FYNNEI. Trimming cost V 0 bases and J 2 bases, with 5 bases left between them. In DNA, the CDR3 is TGTGCCAGCAGTGAAGCGAGGACCTACGAGCAGTACTTC. Amino acid sequence: CASSEARTYEQYF. Based on the CDR3 plus reference TRBV2 and TRBJ2-7, the full variable domain is EPEVTQTPSHQVTQMGQEVILRCVPISNHLYFYWYRQILGQKVEFLVSFYNNEISEKSEIFDDQFSVERPDGSNFTLKIRSTKLEDSAMYFCASSEARTYEQYFGPGTRLTVT.

The chain joins TRBV7-9 to TRBJ2-7; D is perhaps TRBD1 (5 bases). Germline V gene lookup returns CDR1 SEHNR and CDR2 FQNEAQ (reference sequence). This CDR3 comprises 14 residues. V lost 1 base to trimming and J lost 0 bases, with 7 bases between them. The CDR3 nucleotides read TGTGCCAGCAGCTTAGTCCAGGGCTCCTACGAGCAGTACTTC. The encoded protein is CASSLVQGSYEQYF.

The chain recombines TRBV29-1 with TRBJ2-7; tentative D call: TRBD1 (5 bases). Trimming stripped 2 bases from V and 0 bases from J, with 14 bases between. The germline CDR1 and CDR2 sequences are SQVTM and ANQGSEA. The CDR3 totals 15 residues. CDR3 nucleotide sequence: TGCAGCGTTGAACTTCAGGGTCTTAGCTCCTACGAGCAGTACTTC. Amino acids: CSVELQGLSSYEQYF.